This is a list of T cell receptor beta chains from one sample in a study of CD8 T cells in ankylosing spondylitis. TCRdb re-derived calls from the 5' RACE reads in MiXCR, one entry per CDR3 protein. The sample comprises under 150,000 distinct CDR3 sequences, roughly an eighth of which are singletons, and 2.5% to 3.5% rests with the top ten. Material: blood, either unsorted or a sorted T cell fraction (not recorded which). The receptors were gathered from a female donor with ankylosing spondylitis or in good health (not recorded which). Both conserved end residues are part of each CDR3. D genes are given only for firm matches. A row's size may be missing; if present it is once, few, many or a size class.

V gene	D gene	clone size	J gene	CDR3 protein	CDR3 DNA
TRBV20-1	TRBD1	-	TRBJ1-1	CSPRRDRATEAFF	TGCAGCCCTAGAAGGGACAGAGCCACTGAAGCTTTCTTT
TRBV7-9	-	many	TRBJ2-2	CASRLPGPIINTGELFF	TGTGCCAGCAGGTTACCGGGACCGATAATAAACACCGGGGAGCTGTTTTTT
TRBV12-3/TRBV12-4	TRBD1	many	TRBJ1-1	CASSPGQGESEAFF	TGTGCCAGCAGTCCAGGACAGGGCGAGAGTGAAGCTTTCTTT
TRBV3-1	TRBD2	many	TRBJ2-1	CASSQGLAGASYNEQFF	TGTGCCAGCAGCCAAGGCCTAGCGGGGGCCTCCTACAATGAGCAGTTCTTC
TRBV5-6	TRBD2	many	TRBJ2-1	CASSVRGLATPKQFF	TGTGCCAGCAGCGTTAGGGGACTAGCGACTCCAAAGCAGTTCTTC
TRBV12-3/TRBV12-4	-	-	TRBJ2-6	CASSLGTGSGANVLTF	TGTGCCAGCAGCCTCGGGACGGGCTCTGGGGCCAACGTCCTGACTTTC
TRBV18	TRBD2	-	TRBJ2-1	CASSPLAGAYNEQFF	TGTGCCAGCTCACCACTAGCGGGGGCCTACAATGAGCAGTTCTTC
TRBV6-5	-	many	TRBJ2-1	CASSYWSSLGSEQFF	TGTGCCAGCAGTTACTGGTCCTCTTTAGGGAGTGAGCAGTTCTTC
TRBV11-1	-	many	TRBJ2-7	CASSLAANSEILQRSEQYF	TGTGCCAGCAGCTTAGCCGCTAATAGCGAGATCCTCCAAAGAAGCGAGCAGTACTTC
TRBV29-1	-	few	TRBJ2-5	CSVAQGSATQETQYF	TGCAGCGTTGCGCAGGGTTCGGCCACCCAAGAGACCCAGTACTTC
TRBV7-3	TRBD2	few	TRBJ2-1	CASSSLAGIYNEQFF	TGTGCCAGCAGCTCCCTAGCGGGAATTTACAATGAGCAGTTCTTC
TRBV5-6	-	few	TRBJ2-2	CASSPGGGELFF	TGTGCCAGCAGCCCCGGTGGCGGGGAGCTGTTTTTT
TRBV9	-	few	TRBJ2-2	CASSSWTANTGELFF	TGTGCCAGCAGCTCCTGGACAGCGAACACCGGGGAGCTGTTTTTT
TRBV7-2	-	-	TRBJ2-7	CASSLGGAKYF	TGTGCCAGCAGCTTAGGAGGGGCAAAGTACTTC
TRBV7-9	TRBD1	few	TRBJ2-1	CASRTGAEQFF	TGTGCCAGCAGGACAGGGGCTGAGCAGTTCTTC
TRBV27	-	many	TRBJ1-1	CASSVQVNTEAFF	TGTGCCAGCAGTGTACAGGTGAACACTGAAGCTTTCTTT
TRBV9	-	many	TRBJ2-5	CASSVDGETQYF	TGTGCCAGCAGCGTAGATGGCGAGACCCAGTACTTC
TRBV28	TRBD1	many	TRBJ2-5	CASSLAGTGKETQYF	TGTGCCAGCAGTTTAGCCGGGACAGGGAAAGAGACCCAGTACTTC
TRBV7-9	-	few	TRBJ1-4	CASSLNFEKLFF	TGTGCCAGCAGCTTAAACTTCGAAAAACTGTTTTTT
TRBV15	-	-	TRBJ2-7	CATSRDHGYEQYF	TGTGCCACCAGCAGAGATCACGGTTACGAGCAGTACTTC
TRBV11-1	TRBD1	-	TRBJ2-1	CASSPRQGTGYNEQFF	TGTGCCAGCAGCCCTCGACAGGGGACCGGCTACAATGAGCAGTTCTTC
TRBV19	-	-	TRBJ1-1	CASRTVQLGDTEAFF	TGTGCCAGTAGGACCGTTCAGTTGGGAGACACTGAAGCTTTCTTT
TRBV5-1	-	-	TRBJ2-3	CASSISTDTQYF	TGCGCCAGCAGCATAAGCACAGATACGCAGTATTTT
TRBV28	TRBD1	-	TRBJ1-5	CASSPRGTANQPQHF	TGTGCCAGCAGCCCTAGGGGGACAGCGAATCAGCCCCAGCATTTT
TRBV6-1	TRBD1	-	TRBJ1-5	CASRRGQGAMSNQPQHF	TGTGCCAGCAGACGAGGACAGGGGGCGATGAGCAATCAGCCCCAGCATTTT
TRBV9	-	many	TRBJ1-2	CASRGTSFNYGYTF	TGTGCCAGCAGGGGGACAAGCTTTAACTATGGCTACACCTTC
TRBV7-9	-	many	TRBJ2-6	CASSSDSGANVLTF	TGTGCCAGCAGCTCAGACTCTGGGGCCAACGTCCTGACTTTC
TRBV10-2	TRBD1	many	TRBJ2-7	CASEARTGDEQYF	TGCGCCAGTGAGGCCCGGACAGGGGACGAGCAGTACTTC
TRBV4-2	-	many	TRBJ2-1	CASSQDLQTGAVNEQFF	TGTGCCAGCAGCCAAGATCTCCAGACGGGAGCGGTGAATGAGCAGTTCTTC
TRBV14	TRBD1	-	TRBJ2-2	CASSRDRENTGELFF	TGTGCCAGCAGCCGAGACAGGGAGAACACCGGGGAGCTGTTTTTT
TRBV7-9	TRBD2	-	TRBJ2-7	CASRSLTSLSYEQYF	TGTGCCAGCAGATCCCTGACTAGCCTCTCCTACGAGCAGTACTTC
TRBV2	TRBD2	-	TRBJ2-3	CASRTSGRQRSTDTQYF	TGTGCCAGCAGAACTAGCGGGAGACAGAGGAGCACAGATACGCAGTATTTT
TRBV18	-	many	TRBJ2-7	CASSQYHGREQYF	TGTGCCAGCTCACAGTACCATGGTCGCGAGCAGTACTTC
TRBV12-3/TRBV12-4	-	-	TRBJ2-3	CASSFEGTDTQYF	TGTGCCAGCAGTTTCGAAGGCACAGATACGCAGTATTTT
TRBV20-1	TRBD1	few	TRBJ1-5	CSARRGTGTPYSNQPQHF	TGCAGTGCTAGAAGAGGGACAGGCACCCCTTATAGCAATCAGCCCCAGCATTTT
TRBV12-3/TRBV12-4	TRBD2	many	TRBJ2-1	CASRMTSGASSYNEQFF	TGTGCCAGCAGAATGACTAGCGGGGCAAGCTCCTACAATGAGCAGTTCTTC
TRBV20-1	-	-	TRBJ1-5	CSARDSPSQPQHF	TGCAGTGCTAGAGATTCACCGTCACAGCCCCAGCATTTT
TRBV6-6	-	few	TRBJ2-7	CASSDYEQYF	TGTGCCAGCAGCGACTACGAGCAGTACTTC
TRBV5-1	-	few	TRBJ2-2	CASSFSGTGELFF	TGCGCCAGCAGCTTCAGTGGCACCGGGGAGCTGTTTTTT
TRBV7-2	-	many	TRBJ1-1	CASSLRAPVTEAFF	TGTGCCAGCAGCTTAAGGGCCCCGGTGACTGAAGCTTTCTTT
TRBV20-1	-	-	TRBJ2-4	CSALTSSSVAKNIQYF	TGCAGTGCTTTAACCTCCAGCAGCGTAGCCAAAAACATTCAGTACTTC
TRBV25-1	TRBD1	few	TRBJ2-7	CASSGTGTYEQYF	TGTGCCAGCTCCGGGACAGGGACGTACGAGCAGTACTTC
TRBV12-2	-	-	TRBJ2-7	CASRPWTSGNSYEQYF	TGTGCAAGTCGCCCCTGGACTAGCGGAAACTCCTACGAGCAGTACTTC
TRBV3-1	TRBD2	-	TRBJ2-2	CASSQSSGAGELFF	TGTGCCAGCAGCCAATCTAGCGGGGCCGGGGAGCTGTTTTTT
TRBV11-3	TRBD2	-	TRBJ2-5	CASSLGTSGQETHYF	TGTGCCAGCAGCTTAGGGACTAGCGGACAAGAGACCCATTACTTC
TRBV29-1	TRBD2	-	TRBJ2-3	CSVSRTSGRTPDTQYF	TGCAGCGTTTCTCGAACTAGCGGGAGAACGCCGGATACGCAGTATTTT
TRBV5-1	-	many	TRBJ2-5	CASSPGTAGGETQYF	TGCGCCAGCAGCCCGGGGACAGCCGGAGGGGAGACCCAGTACTTC
TRBV10-3	-	many	TRBJ2-2	CAIITANTGELFF	TGTGCCATCATCACCGCGAACACCGGGGAGCTGTTTTTT
TRBV5-1	-	-	TRBJ1-5	CASSLAGGDQPQHF	TGCGCCAGCAGCTTGGCGGGGGGCGATCAGCCCCAGCATTTT
TRBV25-1	-	few	TRBJ1-2	CASSVRQADGYTF	TGTGCCAGCAGTGTCCGACAGGCGGATGGCTACACCTTC
TRBV7-9	-	few	TRBJ2-3	CASSYRLWGDTQYF	TGTGCCAGCAGCTACCGGCTTTGGGGGGATACGCAGTATTTT
TRBV29-1	-	-	TRBJ2-3	CSVRTRMTDTQYF	TGCAGCGTGAGGACAAGAATGACAGATACGCAGTATTTT
TRBV6-5	TRBD2	many	TRBJ2-7	CASSSLSGGSYEQYF	TGTGCCAGCAGTTCCTTAAGCGGGGGCTCCTACGAGCAGTACTTC